Listed below are T cell receptor beta chains from one sample, sequenced in a study of early T cells in non-severe SARS-CoV-2 infection. TCRdb reprocessed the 5' RACE reads with MiXCR, giving one entry per CDR3 protein. The top ten clones hold about 9.1% of a sample with approximately 52,000 distinct CDR3 sequences, 15% of them seen once. The sequencing here drew on whole blood, taken at baseline. These receptors all come from an adult who was a healthcare worker with PCR-confirmed SARS-CoV-2 infection or an uninfected control (not recorded which). Each CDR3 is given with its conserved first and last residue. Fields, in order: D gene, J gene, clone size, V gene, CDR3 protein, CDR3 DNA. A D gene is named only where the DNA matches it firmly. Part of the rows lack a size; the others show once, few, many or a class for expanded clones.

D: NA; J: TRBJ1-1; size: NA; V: TRBV9; CDR3: CASSAGLANTEAFF; DNA: TGTGCCAGCAGCGCGGGACTGGCGAACACTGAAGCTTTCTTT
D: NA; J: TRBJ1-4; size: NA; V: TRBV5-1; CDR3: CASSYGGNEKLFF; DNA: TGCGCCAGCAGCTACGGGGGTAATGAAAAACTGTTTTTT
D: TRBD1; J: TRBJ2-7; size: NA; V: TRBV5-1; CDR3: CASSPKTGTYAFYEQYF; DNA: TGCGCCAGCAGCCCAAAGACAGGGACCTATGCCTTCTACGAGCAGTACTTC
D: TRBD1; J: TRBJ2-7; size: few; V: TRBV25-1; CDR3: CASSVSGGNDEQYF; DNA: TGTGCCAGCAGTGTGTCAGGGGGCAACGACGAGCAGTACTTC
D: NA; J: TRBJ2-7; size: NA; V: TRBV28; CDR3: CASSNPVVYEQYF; DNA: TGTGCCAGCAGTAACCCCGTGGTCTACGAGCAGTACTTC
D: NA; J: TRBJ1-5; size: many; V: TRBV20-1; CDR3: CSARRGGSNQPQHF; DNA: TGCAGTGCTAGAAGAGGAGGGAGCAATCAGCCCCAGCATTTT
D: TRBD1; J: TRBJ2-1; size: NA; V: TRBV6-4; CDR3: CASSETGSGYNEQFF; DNA: TGTGCCAGCAGTGAGACAGGGTCGGGGTACAATGAGCAGTTCTTC
D: NA; J: TRBJ1-2; size: few; V: TRBV11-2; CDR3: CASSLAFRLAFGYTF; DNA: TGTGCCAGCAGCTTAGCGTTCAGGTTGGCGTTCGGCTACACCTTC
D: TRBD2; J: TRBJ2-5; size: few; V: TRBV9; CDR3: CASSPRTSAAETQYF; DNA: TGTGCCAGCAGCCCGCGGACTAGCGCGGCAGAGACCCAGTACTTC
D: NA; J: TRBJ2-2; size: NA; V: TRBV12-3/TRBV12-4; CDR3: CASSLTEELFF; DNA: TGTGCCAGCAGTTTGACCGAGGAGCTGTTTTTT
D: NA; J: TRBJ2-7; size: NA; V: TRBV7-9; CDR3: CASSPPGTYEQYF; DNA: TGTGCCAGCAGCCCGCCGGGGACCTACGAGCAGTACTTC
D: NA; J: TRBJ2-3; size: NA; V: TRBV28; CDR3: CASSFSSRTDTQYF; DNA: TGTGCCAGCAGTTTTTCCAGCCGCACAGATACGCAGTATTTT
D: TRBD2; J: TRBJ2-3; size: NA; V: TRBV5-1; CDR3: CASSFRASGLSPTDTQYF; DNA: TGCGCCAGCAGCTTTAGGGCTAGCGGCCTCTCCCCCACAGATACGCAGTATTTT
D: TRBD2; J: TRBJ2-1; size: few; V: TRBV28; CDR3: CASRLAGDDPEQFF; DNA: TGTGCCAGCCGACTAGCGGGAGACGACCCTGAGCAGTTCTTC
D: NA; J: TRBJ1-2; size: few; V: TRBV5-5; CDR3: CASTLVAGRDYGYTF; DNA: TGTGCCAGCACCTTGGTGGCAGGGAGAGACTATGGCTACACCTTC
D: TRBD1; J: TRBJ1-2; size: many; V: TRBV9; CDR3: CASSAGQGVTDGYTF; DNA: TGTGCCAGCAGCGCCGGACAGGGGGTCACAGATGGCTACACCTTC
D: TRBD2; J: TRBJ2-3; size: few; V: TRBV6-6; CDR3: CASSTGLAPYQPQYF; DNA: TGTGCCAGCAGCACTGGACTAGCGCCCTACCAGCCGCAGTATTTT
D: TRBD1; J: TRBJ1-1; size: NA; V: TRBV12-3/TRBV12-4; CDR3: CASNGTGSTEAFF; DNA: TGTGCCAGCAACGGGACAGGGAGCACTGAAGCTTTCTTT
D: NA; J: TRBJ1-5; size: many; V: TRBV18; CDR3: CASSPQSRGNQPQHF; DNA: TGTGCCAGCTCACCACAGTCCAGGGGCAATCAGCCCCAGCATTTT
D: TRBD1; J: TRBJ2-1; size: NA; V: TRBV7-9; CDR3: CASSLAPRGQGNEQFF; DNA: TGTGCCAGCAGCTTAGCCCCCAGGGGGCAAGGCAATGAGCAGTTCTTC